The source of this T cell receptor beta chain is a study of blood T cell repertoires in COVID-19. Study-wide context: Sources were T cells, B-cell-depleted T cells, or PBMCs; the material itself was cDNA or gDNA.

Data came from immunoSEQ multiplex PCR; TCRdb stores just in-frame clones and leaves some out. The sample carries roughly 200,000 clones, roughly 76% recorded once. The CDR3 runs to 14 residues. The trim removed 4 bases at V and 1 base at J, leaving 3 bases unmatched. CDR1 is LGHNT, CDR2 FRNRAP, per germline. Sequenced input: peripheral blood. The chain joins TRBV12-5 to TRBJ2-5, with TRBD1 matching 7 bases. The clonotype originates from a middle-aged woman with COVID-19, enrolled during active disease. This chain's CDR3 is CASGSGQPQETQYF. CDR3 nucleotide sequence: TGTGCTAGTGGTTCGGGACAGCCCCAAGAGACCCAGTACTTC.